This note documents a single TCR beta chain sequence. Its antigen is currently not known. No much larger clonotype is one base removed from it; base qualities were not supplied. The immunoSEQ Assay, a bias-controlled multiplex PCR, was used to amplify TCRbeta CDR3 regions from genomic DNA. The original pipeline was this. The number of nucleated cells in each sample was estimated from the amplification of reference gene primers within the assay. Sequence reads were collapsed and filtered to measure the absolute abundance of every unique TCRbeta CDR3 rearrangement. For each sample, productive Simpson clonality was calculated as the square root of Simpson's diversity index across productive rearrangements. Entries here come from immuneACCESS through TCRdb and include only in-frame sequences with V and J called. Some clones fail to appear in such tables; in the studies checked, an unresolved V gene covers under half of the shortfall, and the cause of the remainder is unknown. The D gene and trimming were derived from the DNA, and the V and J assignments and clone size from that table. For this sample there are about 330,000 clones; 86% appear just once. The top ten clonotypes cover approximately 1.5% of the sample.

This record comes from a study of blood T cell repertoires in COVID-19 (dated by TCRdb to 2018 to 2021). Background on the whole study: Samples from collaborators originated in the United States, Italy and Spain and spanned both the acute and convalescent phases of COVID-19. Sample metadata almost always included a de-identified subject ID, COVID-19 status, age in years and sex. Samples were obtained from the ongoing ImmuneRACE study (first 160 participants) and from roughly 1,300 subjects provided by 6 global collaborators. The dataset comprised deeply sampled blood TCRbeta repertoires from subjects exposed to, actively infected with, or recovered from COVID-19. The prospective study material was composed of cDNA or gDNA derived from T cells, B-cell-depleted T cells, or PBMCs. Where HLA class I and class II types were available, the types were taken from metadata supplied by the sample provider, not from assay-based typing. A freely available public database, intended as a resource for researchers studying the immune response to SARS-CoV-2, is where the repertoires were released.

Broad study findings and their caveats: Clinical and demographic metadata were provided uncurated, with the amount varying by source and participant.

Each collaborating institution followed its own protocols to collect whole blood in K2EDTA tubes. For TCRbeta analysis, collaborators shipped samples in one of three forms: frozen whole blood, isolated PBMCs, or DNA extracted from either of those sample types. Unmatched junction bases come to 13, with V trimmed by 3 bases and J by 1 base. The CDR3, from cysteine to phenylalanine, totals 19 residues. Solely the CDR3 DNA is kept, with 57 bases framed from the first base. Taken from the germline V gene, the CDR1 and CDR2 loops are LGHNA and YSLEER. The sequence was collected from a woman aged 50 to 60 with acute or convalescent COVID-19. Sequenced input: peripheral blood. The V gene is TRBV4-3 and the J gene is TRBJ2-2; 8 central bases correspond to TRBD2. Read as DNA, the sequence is TGCGCCAGCAGCCATACGACAGCCTTACTAGCGGAGAACACCGGGGAGCTGTTTTTT. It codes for CASSHTTALLAENTGELFF.